This T cell receptor (beta chain) was profiled in a study of blood T cells in healthy people across ages. Study-wide results and caveats: A strong correlation was found between TCR beta diversity and the percentage of naive T cells. Diversity estimates from one million T cells were considered underestimates.

For the second PCR, which ran for 7 to 11 cycles, a sample-barcoded 5' primer and a J-beta primer mix were used. Each cDNA molecule received a tag from a template-switch adaptor that had 12 random nucleotides. TCRdb reanalysed the 5' RACE reads using MiXCR and keeps one entry per CDR3 protein. The top ten hold roughly 25% of the sample, which has about 830,000 distinct CDR3 sequences, approximately 65% seen once. Concerning this clonotype itself: Antigen unknown.

The CDR3 covers 14 residues. The V end lost 6 bases, the J end lost 0 bases, and 15 bases lay between the germline ends. Germline V gene lookup returns CDR1 SQVTM and CDR2 ANQGSEA. This chain links TRBV29-1 with TRBJ2-7, with D possibly being TRBD1 (6 bases). The receptor's source is a young man in good health. Sample: blood. The CDR3 sequence is CSVRQDSSSYEQYF. CDR3 bases: TGCAGCGTCAGACAGGACTCAAGCTCCTACGAGCAGTACTTC.